This T cell receptor beta chain derives from a study of T cells in Graves' hyperthyroidism and ophthalmopathy. Patients aged 18 to 65 had newly diagnosed hyperthyroidism of under 2 months' duration. Each diagnosis drew on symptoms, thyroxine, TRAb, thyroid ultrasound and orbital computed tomography findings. Each 10 ml fresh peripheral blood draw supplied the PBMCs. V gave up 4 bases and J gave up 0 bases, with 7 bases separating them. Germline V gene data show CDR1 as MGHRA and CDR2 as YSYEKL. The CDR3 has 14 residues. RNA transcripts were the template for amplifying TCR beta CDR3 regions. TCR CDR3 underwent first-round RT-PCR with the HTBI primer set. MiXCR was run by TCRdb on the multiplex PCR reads, yielding one entry per CDR3 protein. The repertoire holds 95,000 to 110,000 distinct CDR3 sequences, with 47% as singletons. The table lists this clonotype with many counts. What it binds is not known.

Broader study findings: In simple terms, a model built on 13 V-J features told ophthalmopathy apart from stable hyperthyroidism.

Sample: blood. The genes are TRBV4-1 and TRBJ1-3; unclear D gene. This TCR came from a middle-aged man with Graves' hyperthyroidism. CDR3 amino acids: CASSRGISGNTIYF. DNA of the CDR3: TGCGCCAGCAGCCGAGGGATCTCTGGAAACACCATATATTTT.